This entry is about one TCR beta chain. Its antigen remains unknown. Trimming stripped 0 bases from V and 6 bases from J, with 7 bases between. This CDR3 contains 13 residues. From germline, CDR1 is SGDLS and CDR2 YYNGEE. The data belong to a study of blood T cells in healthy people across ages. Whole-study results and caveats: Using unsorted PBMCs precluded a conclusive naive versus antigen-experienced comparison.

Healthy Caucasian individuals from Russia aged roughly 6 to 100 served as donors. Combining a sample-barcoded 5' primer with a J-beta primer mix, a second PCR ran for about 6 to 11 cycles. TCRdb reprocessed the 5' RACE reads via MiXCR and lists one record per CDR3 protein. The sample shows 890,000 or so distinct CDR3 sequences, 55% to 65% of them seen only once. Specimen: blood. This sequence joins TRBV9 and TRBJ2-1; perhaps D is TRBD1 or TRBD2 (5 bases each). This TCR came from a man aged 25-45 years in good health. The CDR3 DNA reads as TGTGCCAGCAGCGTAGATGGGACCAATGAGCAGTTCTTC. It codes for CASSVDGTNEQFF.